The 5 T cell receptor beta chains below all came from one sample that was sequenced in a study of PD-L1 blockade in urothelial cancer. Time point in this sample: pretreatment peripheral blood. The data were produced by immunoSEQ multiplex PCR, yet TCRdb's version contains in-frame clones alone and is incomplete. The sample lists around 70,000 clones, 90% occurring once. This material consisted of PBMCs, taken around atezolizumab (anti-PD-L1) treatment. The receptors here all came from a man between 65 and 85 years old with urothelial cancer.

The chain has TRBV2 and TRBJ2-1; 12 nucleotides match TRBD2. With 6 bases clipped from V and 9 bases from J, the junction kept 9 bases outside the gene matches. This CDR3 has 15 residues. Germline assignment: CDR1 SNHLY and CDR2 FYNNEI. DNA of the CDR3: TGTGCCAGCAGCAGCCGGACTAGCGGGAATAGTGAGCAGTTCTTC. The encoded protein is CASSSRTSGNSEQFF.

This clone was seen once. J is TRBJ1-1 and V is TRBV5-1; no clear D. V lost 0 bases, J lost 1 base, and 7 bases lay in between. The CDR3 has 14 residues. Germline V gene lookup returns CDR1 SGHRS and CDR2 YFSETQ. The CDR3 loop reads CASSLGYRNTEAFF. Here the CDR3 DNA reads TGCGCCAGCAGCTTGGGTTATCGGAACACTGAAGCTTTCTTT.

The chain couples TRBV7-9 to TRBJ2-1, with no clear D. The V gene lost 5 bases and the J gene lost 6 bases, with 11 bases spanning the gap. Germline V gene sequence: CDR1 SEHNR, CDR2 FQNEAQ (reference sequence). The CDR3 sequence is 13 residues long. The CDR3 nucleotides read TGTGCCAGCAGCCTGTTCCCAGGCAATGAGCAGTTCTTC. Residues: CASSLFPGNEQFF. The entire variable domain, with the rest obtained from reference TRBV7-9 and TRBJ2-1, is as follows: DTGVSQNPRHKITKRGQNVTFRCDPISEHNRLYWYRQTLGQGPEFLTYFQNEAQLEKSRLLSDRFSAERPKGSFSTLEIQRTEQGDSAMYLCASSLFPGNEQFFGPGTRLTVL.

The CDR3, as DNA: TGTGCCAGCAGTTCTAGCGGGAGAAACTACGAGCAGTACTTC. Translated: CASSSSGRNYEQYF. The V gene is TRBV28, the J gene TRBJ2-7; 10 nucleotides align to TRBD2. In germline, CDR1 is MDHEN, CDR2 SYDVKM. V gave up 4 bases and J gave up 3 bases; unmatched junction bases: 3. CDR3 size: 14 residues. Full variable domain (remainder filled in from reference TRBV28 and TRBJ2-7): DVKVTQSSRYLVKRTGEKVFLECVQDMDHENMFWYRQDPGLGLRLIYFSYDVKMKEKGDIPEGYSVSREKKERFSLILESASTNQTSMYLCASSSSGRNYEQYFGPGTRLTVT.

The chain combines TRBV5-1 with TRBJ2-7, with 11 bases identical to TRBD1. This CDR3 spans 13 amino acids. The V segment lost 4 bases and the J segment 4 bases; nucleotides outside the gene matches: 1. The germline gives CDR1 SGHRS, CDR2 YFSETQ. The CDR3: CASSRDRGYEQYF. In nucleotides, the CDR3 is TGCGCCAGCAGCCGGGACAGGGGGTACGAGCAGTACTTC.